This note documents a single TCR beta chain sequence. What it recognizes is unknown. 60 Vbeta and 13 Jbeta primers were used in PCR. As handled by the study authors: The authors later counted roughly 76 million unique TCR beta chains, roughly 10 million of them shared. Sequencing used immunoSEQ multiplex PCR; TCRdb keeps in-frame clones, though not all of them. V, J and clone size were drawn from that table, and D and trimming were deduced from the DNA. The sample lists 150,000 to 200,000 clones; 70% to 80% were seen once. The data originate from a study of cytomegalovirus exposure and HLA in healthy donors. The study, taken as a whole, reports: HLA alleles showed associations with 16,951 TCR beta sequences in a later analysis, at a 0.05 false discovery rate. Beyond CMV serostatus, there was no information to go on about immune exposure. With further analysis later on, most CMV-associated TCR beta chains appeared HLA-restricted.

Per germline, CDR1 SGHAT and CDR2 FQNNGV. This CDR3 is built from 17 residues. V lost 4 bases and J 3 bases, leaving 19 bases between the germline ends. Material: PBMCs. This sequence joins TRBV11-2 and TRBJ2-1; the D gene is possibly TRBD2 (5 bases). This clonotype was sampled from a man between 18 and 35 years old in good health and CMV-seropositive. The DNA of the CDR3 is TGTGCCAGCAGCTCAGCCCCTGCGGGTAGAGTCTACAATGAGCAGTTCTTC. It specifies CASSSAPAGRVYNEQFF.